This T cell receptor (beta chain) was found in a study of a mutant IDH1 vaccine in newly diagnosed glioma. Study-wide background: Vaccine dosing followed radiotherapy by 4-6 weeks, or accompanied temozolomide cycles.

The CDR3 has 12 amino acids. V lost 4 bases and J 9 bases, leaving 7 bases between the germline ends. Germline V gives CDR1 LGHNA, CDR2 YSLEER. The protocol was immunoSEQ multiplex PCR, while the TCRdb copy is restricted to in-frame clones and leaves out a portion. The data show some 26,000 clones, roughly 70% seen once. Of note for this clone: The target antigen is unknown.

The time point is: week 11, during vaccination. Vaccination comprised doses that each held 300 ug of mutant IDH1 20-mer peptide, plus topical imiquimod. New WHO grade 3 or 4 astrocytomas that were IDH1-mutant and ATRX-lost had been found in donors. Sequencing used peripheral blood mononuclear cells (PBMCs), obtained from a glioma patient whose treatment included an IDH1 peptide vaccine. This clonotype was obtained from a young man with glioma. Some clones in this sample may be carry-over from other donors' samples. The chain uses TRBV4-3 and TRBJ1-6, with D unclear. In DNA, the CDR3 is TGCGCCAGCAGCCCCCCCCCTTCACCCCTCCACTTT. Its protein is CASSPPPSPLHF.